This T cell receptor beta chain is drawn from a study of T-cell reconstitution after alpha-beta-depleted transplantation in children. V shed 3 bases and J shed 6 bases, with 13 bases lying between them. Germline lookup yields CDR1 SGHNT and CDR2 YENEEA. This CDR3 spans 14 amino acids. Construction of the TCRbeta library involved unique molecular identifiers. Using its own MiXCR run on the PCR reads, TCRdb lists one record per CDR3 protein. Seen here are 190,000 or so distinct CDR3 sequences, roughly 14% observed once, and the top ten hold 13%. The gene calls are TRBV11-3 and TRBJ2-3; no definite D call. The sequence was obtained from a human donor who donated a stem cell graft to a child with acute lymphoblastic leukemia. The sequences come from PBMCs from the stem cell graft donor, collected from the stem cell graft. The CDR3 nucleotides are TGTGCCAGCAGCTTTGATCTAAGTGGGGATACGCAGTATTTT. Protein sequence: CASSFDLSGDTQYF.